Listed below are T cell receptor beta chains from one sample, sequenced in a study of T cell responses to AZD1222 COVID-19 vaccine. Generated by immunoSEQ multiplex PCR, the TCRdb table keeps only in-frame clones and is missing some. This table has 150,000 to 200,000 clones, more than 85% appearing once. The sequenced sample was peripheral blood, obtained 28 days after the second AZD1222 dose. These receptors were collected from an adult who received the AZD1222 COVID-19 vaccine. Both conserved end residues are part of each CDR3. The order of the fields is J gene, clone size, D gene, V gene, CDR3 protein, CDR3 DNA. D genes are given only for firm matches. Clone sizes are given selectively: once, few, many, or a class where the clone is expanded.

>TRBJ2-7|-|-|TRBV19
CASKPQAGYSYEQYF
TGTGCCAGTAAACCCCAGGCAGGTTACTCCTACGAGCAGTACTTC
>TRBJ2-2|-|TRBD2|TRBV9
CASSERLAGTGELFF
TGTGCCAGCAGCGAACGACTAGCGGGAACCGGGGAGCTGTTTTTT
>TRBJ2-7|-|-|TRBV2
CASSDSRAYEQYF
TGTGCCAGCAGTGATAGCAGGGCCTACGAGCAGTACTTC
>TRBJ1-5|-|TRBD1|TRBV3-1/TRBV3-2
CASSQGWDREDQPQHF
TGTGCCAGCAGCCAAGGATGGGACAGGGAAGATCAGCCCCAGCATTTT
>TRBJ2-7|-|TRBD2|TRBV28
CASSLAGGADDEQYF
TGTGCCAGCAGTTTAGCGGGGGGTGCGGACGACGAGCAGTACTTC
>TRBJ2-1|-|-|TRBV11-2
CASSWDFSSSYNEQFF
TGTGCCAGCAGCTGGGACTTTTCGTCTTCCTACAATGAGCAGTTCTTC
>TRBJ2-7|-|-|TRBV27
CASSTALEQYF
TGTGCCAGCAGCACCGCCCTCGAGCAGTACTTC
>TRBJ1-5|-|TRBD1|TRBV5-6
CASSIGQGLNQPQHF
TGTGCCAGCAGCATAGGACAGGGGTTAAATCAGCCCCAGCATTTT
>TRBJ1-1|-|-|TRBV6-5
CASKWGTGYTEAFF
TGTGCCAGCAAGTGGGGTACAGGGTACACTGAAGCTTTCTTT
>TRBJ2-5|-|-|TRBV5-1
CASSLYLGGQETQYF
TGCGCCAGCAGCTTGTACTTGGGGGGACAAGAGACCCAGTACTTC
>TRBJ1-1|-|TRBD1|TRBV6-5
CAAGTGRPEAFF
TGTGCCGCCGGGACAGGGCGCCCTGAAGCTTTCTTT
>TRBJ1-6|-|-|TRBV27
CASRGEHNSPLHF
TGTGCCAGCAGGGGAGAACATAATTCACCCCTCCACTTT
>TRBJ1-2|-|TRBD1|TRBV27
CASSLGQGAYGYTF
TGTGCCAGCAGTCTGGGACAGGGGGCTTATGGCTACACCTTC
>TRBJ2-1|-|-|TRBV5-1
CASSLGLGQTYNEQFF
TGCGCCAGCAGCTTGGGCCTCGGACAGACCTACAATGAGCAGTTCTTC
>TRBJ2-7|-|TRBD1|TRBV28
CASSSRTGTYEQYF
TGTGCCAGCAGTTCCCGGACAGGGACCTACGAGCAGTACTTC
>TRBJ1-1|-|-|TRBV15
CATSRDRGNTEAFF
TGTGCCACCAGCAGAGATAGGGGGAACACTGAAGCTTTCTTT
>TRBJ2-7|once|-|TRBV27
CASSLDYRVHYEQYF
TGTGCCAGCAGTTTAGATTACCGGGTCCACTACGAGCAGTACTTC
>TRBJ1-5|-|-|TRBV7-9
CASSFAGSNQPQHF
TGTGCCAGCAGCTTTGCGGGTAGCAATCAGCCCCAGCATTTT
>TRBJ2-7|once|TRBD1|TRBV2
CASNEGQHYYSSYEQYF
TGTGCCAGCAATGAGGGACAGCACTATTATTCCTCCTACGAGCAGTACTTC
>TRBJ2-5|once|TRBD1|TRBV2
CASREQGETQYF
TGTGCCAGCAGAGAACAGGGGGAGACCCAGTACTTC
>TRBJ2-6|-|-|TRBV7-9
CASSLRTLVGANVLTF
TGTGCCAGCAGCTTACGAACCCTCGTTGGGGCCAACGTCCTGACTTTC
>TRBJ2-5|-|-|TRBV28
CASSPVDSQETQYF
TGTGCCAGCAGTCCCGTGGACAGCCAAGAGACCCAGTACTTC
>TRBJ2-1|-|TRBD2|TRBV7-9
CASSLAGKRGAYNEQFF
TGTGCCAGCAGCTTAGCGGGTAAGCGGGGGGCCTACAATGAGCAGTTCTTC
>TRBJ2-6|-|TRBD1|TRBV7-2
CASSLQTGAGANVLTF
TGTGCCAGCAGCTTGCAAACAGGGGCTGGGGCCAACGTCCTGACTTTC
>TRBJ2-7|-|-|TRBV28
CASSHEYEQYF
TGTGCCAGCAGCCACGAGTACGAGCAGTACTTC
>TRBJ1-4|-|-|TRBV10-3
CATGPKGTNEKLFF
TGTGCCACAGGCCCCAAAGGAACTAATGAAAAACTGTTTTTT
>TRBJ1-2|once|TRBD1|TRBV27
CASSFAGGRNGYTF
TGTGCCAGCAGTTTCGCAGGGGGAAGGAATGGCTACACCTTC
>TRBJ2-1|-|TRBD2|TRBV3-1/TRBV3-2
CASSQETSGRRGEQFF
TGTGCCAGCAGCCAAGAGACTAGCGGGAGACGTGGTGAGCAGTTCTTC
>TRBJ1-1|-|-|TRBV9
CASSVDPTGNTEAFF
TGTGCCAGCAGCGTGGACCCGACAGGGAACACTGAAGCTTTCTTT
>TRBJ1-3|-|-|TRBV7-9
CASSFDRRSSGNTIYF
TGTGCCAGCAGCTTCGACAGGCGTAGCTCTGGAAACACCATATATTTT
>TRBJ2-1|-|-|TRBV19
CASRGRSWDEQFF
TGTGCCAGTAGGGGAAGATCGTGGGATGAGCAGTTCTTC
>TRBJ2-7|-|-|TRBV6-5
CASSYSDRASYEQYF
TGTGCCAGCAGTTACTCTGATAGGGCATCCTACGAGCAGTACTTC
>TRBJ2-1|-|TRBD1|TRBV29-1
CSDRDRYNEQFF
TGCAGCGACAGGGACAGGTACAATGAGCAGTTCTTC
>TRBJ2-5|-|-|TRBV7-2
CASSSFQETQYF
TGTGCCAGCAGCTCCTTTCAAGAGACCCAGTACTTC
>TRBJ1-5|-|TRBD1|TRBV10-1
CASRRDRQYLKYSNQPQHF
TGCGCCAGCAGGCGGGACAGACAATATTTAAAGTATAGCAATCAGCCCCAGCATTTT
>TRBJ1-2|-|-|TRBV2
CASSERSFYGYTF
TGTGCCAGCAGTGAACGATCGTTCTATGGCTACACCTTC
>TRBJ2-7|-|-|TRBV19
CASSEGDYEQYF
TGTGCCAGTAGTGAGGGGGATTACGAGCAGTACTTC
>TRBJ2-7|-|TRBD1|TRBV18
CASSRPLRQGTLYEQYF
TGTGCCAGCTCACGTCCGTTACGACAGGGAACGTTATACGAGCAGTACTTC
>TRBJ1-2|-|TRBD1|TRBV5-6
CASSRTIATGGERYTF
TGTGCCAGCAGCCGAACAATTGCCACAGGGGGGGAACGCTACACCTTC
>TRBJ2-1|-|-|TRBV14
CASSRARYRNEQFF
TGTGCCAGCAGCCGGGCCCGATACAGAAATGAGCAGTTCTTC
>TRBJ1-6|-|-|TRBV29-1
CSARTDLNSPLHF
TGCAGCGCTCGGACGGACCTTAATTCACCCCTCCACTTT
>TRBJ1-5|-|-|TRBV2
CASKLDQSNQPQHF
TGTGCCAGCAAATTGGACCAGAGCAATCAGCCCCAGCATTTT
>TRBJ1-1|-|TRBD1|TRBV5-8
CASSLGGQAFF
TGTGCCAGCAGCCTAGGGGGCCAGGCTTTCTTT
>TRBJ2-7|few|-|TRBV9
CASSDRSSYEQYF
TGTGCCAGCAGCGATCGGAGCTCCTACGAGCAGTACTTC
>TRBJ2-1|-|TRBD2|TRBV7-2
CASSSGPTSGTYNEQFF
TGTGCCAGCAGCTCAGGCCCGACTAGCGGAACCTACAATGAGCAGTTCTTC
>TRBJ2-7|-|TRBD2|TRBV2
CASNIGTSGATYEQYF
TGTGCCAGCAACATTGGGACTAGCGGGGCCACCTACGAGCAGTACTTC
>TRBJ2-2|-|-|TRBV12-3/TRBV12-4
CASSLVEGGELFF
TGTGCCAGCAGTTTAGTAGAGGGAGGGGAGCTGTTTTTT
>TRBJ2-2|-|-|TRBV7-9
CASSFPDHTGELFF
TGTGCCAGCAGCTTTCCTGATCACACCGGGGAGCTGTTTTTT
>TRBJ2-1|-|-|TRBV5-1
CASSLIDEQFF
TGCGCCAGCAGCTTGATCGATGAGCAGTTCTTC
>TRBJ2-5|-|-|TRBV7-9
CASSLGVQETQYF
TGTGCCAGCAGCTTAGGGGTCCAAGAGACCCAGTACTTC
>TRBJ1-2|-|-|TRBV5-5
CASSLVGEAYGYTF
TGTGCCAGCAGCTTGGTGGGGGAGGCCTATGGCTACACCTTC
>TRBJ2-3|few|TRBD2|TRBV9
CASSVGLAGKDTQYF
TGTGCCAGCAGCGTAGGACTAGCGGGAAAAGATACGCAGTATTTT
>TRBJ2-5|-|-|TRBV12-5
CASGPELAGLQETQYF
TGTGCTAGTGGTCCAGAGTTGGCGGGGCTCCAAGAGACCCAGTACTTC
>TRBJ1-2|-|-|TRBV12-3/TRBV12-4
CASSFPDGYTF
TGTGCCAGCAGTTTTCCCGACGGCTACACCTTC
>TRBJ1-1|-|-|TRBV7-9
CASSLERTEAFF
TGTGCCAGCAGCTTAGAACGCACTGAAGCTTTCTTT
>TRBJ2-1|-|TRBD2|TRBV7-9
CASSKSGSEQFF
TGTGCCAGCAGCAAAAGCGGGAGTGAGCAGTTCTTC
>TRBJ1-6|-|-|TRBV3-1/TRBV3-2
CASSPWGAPLHF
TGTGCCAGCAGCCCATGGGGGGCACCCCTCCACTTT
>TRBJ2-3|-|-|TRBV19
CASSIGAGDTDTQYF
TGTGCCAGTAGTATAGGGGCCGGCGACACAGATACGCAGTATTTT
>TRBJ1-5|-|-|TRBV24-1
CATSDSRQYNQPQHF
TGTGCCACCAGTGACTCCCGACAGTACAATCAGCCCCAGCATTTT
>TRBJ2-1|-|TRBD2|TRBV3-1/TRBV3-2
CASSQDGTSLKSYNEQFF
TGTGCCAGCAGCCAAGACGGGACTAGCCTTAAATCCTACAATGAGCAGTTCTTC